What follows are 18 T cell receptor beta chains derived from one specimen sequenced in a study of blood T cells in healthy people across ages. A second about 7 to 12 cycle PCR used barcoded and J-beta primers. TCRdb ran MiXCR on the 5' RACE reads and lists one entry per CDR3 protein. The profile covers 550,000 to 800,000 distinct CDR3 sequences, with about 34% appearing a single time and just over 15% taken by the ten largest. The source material was blood. The receptor source for this set is a woman over 75 in good health.

Comments on this clonotype: This may be a read error, as it is one base from a much larger clone. V is TRBV12-3 or TRBV12-4 and J is TRBJ1-6; unclear D gene. This CDR3 has 12 amino acids. The CDR3 is CACRREISPLHF. The CDR3 DNA is TGTGCCTGCAGGCGCGAAATTTCACCCCTCCACTTT.

This clonotype showed up many times. V is TRBV20-1 and J is TRBJ2-3; D is ambiguous. The length of the CDR3 is 14 residues. Deletions cut 3 bases from V and 2 bases from J, with 12 bases between. The germline CDR1 and CDR2 sequences are DFQATT and SNEGSKA (reference sequence). This chain's CDR3 is CSASPDPYTDTQYF. CDR3 nucleotide sequence: TGCAGTGCTAGTCCCGACCCGTACACAGATACGCAGTATTTT.

This chain joins TRBV7-9 and TRBJ2-1; 8 bases match TRBD1. J gave up 9 bases and V 6 bases, and 10 bases lay outside the gene matches. Per the germline V gene, CDR1 is SEHNR and CDR2 is FQNEAQ (reference sequence). The CDR3 has 14 residues. CDR3 coding DNA: TGTGCCAGCAGGGTACGGACAGGGCCGGGTGAGCAGTTCTTC. Its protein product is CASRVRTGPGEQFF.

The chain links TRBV5-6 to TRBJ2-4; 7 nucleotides agree with TRBD1. This CDR3 is 14 amino acids long. J was trimmed by 3 bases and V by 5 bases; bases with no gene match: 5. In germline, CDR1 is SGHDT, CDR2 YYEEEE. For the CDR3, the DNA is TGTGCCAGCAGACTCCAGGGGGACAAAAACATTCAGTACTTC. Translated, it gives CASRLQGDKNIQYF.

This clonotype occurred many times. The genes are TRBV20-1 and TRBJ2-7; D is perhaps TRBD2 (5 bases). Germline assignment: CDR1 DFQATT and CDR2 SNEGSKA (reference sequence). The CDR3 loop spans 12 amino acids. The ends were cut back, 6 bases at V and 4 bases at J, with 13 bases in the middle. This chain's CDR3 is CSAQAAGYEQYF. The CDR3 DNA reads as TGCAGTGCCCAGGCGGCGGGTTACGAGCAGTACTTC.

A word on this clonotype: The junction and the germline gene differ at one end; a read error may be behind it. CDR3 sequence reads: CASNLGITNEKLFF. CDR3 in DNA: TGTGCCAGCAACTTGGGAATAACTAATGAAAAACTGTTTTTT. The V call is TRBV5-5, the J call TRBJ1-4; D not resolved. This CDR3 region has 14 residues. Germline CDR1 reads SGHKS; CDR2 reads YYEKEE (reference sequence).

The sample holds many counts of this clonotype. The chain uses TRBV29-1 and TRBJ2-3, with 9 bases identical to TRBD2. J gave up 6 bases and V 4 bases, and 8 bases lay outside the gene matches. Per germline, CDR1 SQVTM and CDR2 ANQGSEA. This CDR3 has 14 residues. CDR3 protein: CSVAWRGGKDTQYF. CDR3 nucleotide sequence: TGCAGCGTTGCCTGGCGGGGGGGCAAGGATACGCAGTATTTT.

This clonotype showed up just a few times. One base away lies a much larger clone, so this may be a sequencing read error. V gene TRBV20-1 combines with J gene TRBJ2-5; D could derive from TRBD1 or TRBD2 (5 bases each). Germline V gene sequence: CDR1 DFQATT, CDR2 SNEGSKA (reference sequence). V lost 4 bases to trimming and J lost 11 bases, with 20 bases between them. The CDR3 has 13 amino acids. The CDR3 sequence is CSAKPWGYNEQYF. The CDR3 DNA reads as TGCAGTGCTAAACCTTGGGGGTACAATGAGCAGTACTTC.

A remark on this clonotype: Germline and junction disagree at one end, which may indicate a read error. The chain recombines TRBV9 with TRBJ2-3; no reliable D call. Per the germline V gene, CDR1 is SGDLS and CDR2 is YYNGEE. CDR3 length: 14 residues. The chain's CDR3 is CANSVDSSTDTQYF. CDR3 nucleotides: TGTGCCAACAGCGTAGATTCCAGCACAGATACGCAGTATTTT.

The gene calls are TRBV20-1 and TRBJ2-5, with TRBD1 as a possible D gene (5 bases). The J call may be in error: the DNA end matches TRBJ2-7 better. Germline V gene data show CDR1 as DFQATT and CDR2 as SNEGSKA (reference sequence). This CDR3 is built from 12 residues. The CDR3 is CSARFQGHEQYF. CDR3 sequence (DNA): TGCAGTGCTAGATTCCAGGGCCACGAGCAGTACTTC.

This chain uses TRBV7-9 with TRBJ2-5; D perhaps matches TRBD2 (6 bases). TRBJ2-7 matches the DNA end more closely, so the J call is doubtful. The CDR3 contains 14 residues. Germline-derived CDR1 and CDR2 are SEHNR and FQNEAQ (reference sequence). CDR3 in amino acids: CASSLATRGHEQYF. In DNA form, the CDR3 reads TGTGCCAGCAGCTTAGCAACGCGGGGCCACGAGCAGTACTTC.

This clonotype was observed at least ten times. The CDR3 spells CASSLIQGGETQYF. In DNA, the CDR3 is TGTGCCAGCAGTTTAATACAGGGGGGAGAGACCCAGTACTTC. V is TRBV6-6 and J is TRBJ2-5, with 8 bases that match TRBD1. Germline CDR1 is MNHNY and CDR2 is SVGAGI (reference sequence). The ends lost 4 bases at V and 4 bases at J; junction bases unmatched: 5. This CDR3 is 14 amino acids long.

The J gene is TRBJ2-1, the V gene TRBV6-4; TRBD2 matches 7 bases. The CDR3 is 14 amino acids. CDR1 and CDR2 (germline): MRHNA, SNTAGT. V dropped 6 bases and J dropped 8; count of bases not matched to a gene: 10. The CDR3 sequence: CASSPTGGRDEQFF. CDR3 DNA sequence: TGTGCCAGCAGCCCGACTGGCGGGAGAGATGAGCAGTTCTTC.

On this clonotype: An end of the junction does not agree with germline; a read error may underlie this. The chain uses TRBV10-3 and TRBJ2-3; the D is unclear. CDR1 is ENHRY, CDR2 SYGVKD, per germline. The CDR3 has 11 residues. The CDR3 sequence: CAISDYPDKLF. CDR3 in DNA: TGTGCCATCAGTGATTACCCCGACAAGCTTTTT.

The CDR3 DNA is TGTGCCAGCAGTGATGGAGGGGTGGCATTCGATGAAAAACTGTTTTTT. It codes for CASSDGGVAFDEKLFF. The rearrangement links TRBV2 to TRBJ1-4; D might be TRBD1 (5 bases). CDR3 length equals 16 residues. The germline V and J ends were trimmed by 3 bases and 6 bases, with 17 bases remaining between them. Germline loops: CDR1 SNHLY, CDR2 FYNNEI.

The rearrangement uses TRBV30 and TRBJ2-5; D not certain. In germline, CDR1 is GTSNPN, CDR2 SVGIG (reference sequence). The CDR3 runs to 12 residues. Trimming took off 0 bases at V and 5 bases at J, with 7 bases between the two ends. This CDR3 is CAWSVGAETQYF. The CDR3 DNA follows: TGTGCCTGGAGTGTAGGAGCGGAGACCCAGTACTTC.

The table lists this clonotype with many counts. The V gene is TRBV6-1, the J gene TRBJ2-1; D not certain. The CDR3 extends over 12 amino acids. Germline lookup yields CDR1 MNHNS and CDR2 SASEGT. Trimming shortened V by 5 bases and J by 3 bases, and 5 bases separated the two germline ends. CDR3 nucleotide sequence: TGTGCCAGCAGTACGGTCTACAATGAGCAGTTCTTC. Encoded protein: CASSTVYNEQFF.

This clonotype was counted many times. V and J are TRBV3-1 and TRBJ2-7; no reliable D call. Germline V gives CDR1 LGHDT, CDR2 YNNKEL (reference sequence). V lost 1 base, J lost 1 base, and 11 bases lay in between. The CDR3 is made up of 15 amino acids. CDR3 loop: CASSQVSVRSYEQYF. CDR3 nucleotides: TGTGCCAGCAGCCAAGTCTCGGTTAGGTCCTACGAGCAGTACTTC.